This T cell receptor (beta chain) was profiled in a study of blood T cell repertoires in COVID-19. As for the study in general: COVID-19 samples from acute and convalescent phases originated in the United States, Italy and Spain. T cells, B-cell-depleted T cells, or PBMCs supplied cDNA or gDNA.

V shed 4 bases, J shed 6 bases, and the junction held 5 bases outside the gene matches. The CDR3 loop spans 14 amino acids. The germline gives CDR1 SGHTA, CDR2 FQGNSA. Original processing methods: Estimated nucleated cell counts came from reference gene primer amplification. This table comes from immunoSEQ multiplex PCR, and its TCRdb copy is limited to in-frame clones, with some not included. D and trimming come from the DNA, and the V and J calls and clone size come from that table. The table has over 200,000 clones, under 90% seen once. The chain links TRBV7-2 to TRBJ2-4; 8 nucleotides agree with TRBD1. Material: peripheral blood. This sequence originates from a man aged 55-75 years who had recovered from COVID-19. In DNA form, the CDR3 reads TGTGCCAGCAGCTCAGCAGGGGGCGGAAACATTCAGTACTTC. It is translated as CASSSAGGGNIQYF.